These 24 T cell receptor beta chains share one sample of origin, sequenced in a study of graft-versus-host responses after intestinal transplantation. This table comes from immunoSEQ multiplex PCR, and its TCRdb copy is limited to in-frame clones, with some not included. The data hold roughly 100,000 clones, with 91% observed a single time. No antigen has been identified for these receptors. The sample here was unstimulated CD4+ T cells sorted from spleen or lymph node cells, taken before transplant. These receptors were collected from a human donor who was the organ donor for an intestinal transplant.

The chain couples TRBV11-1 to TRBJ2-5; 12 bases agree with TRBD1. V gave up 11 bases and J gave up 2 bases; unmatched junction bases: 15. The V gene's germline CDR1 is SGHAT and CDR2 FQDESV (reference sequence). The CDR3 runs to 17 residues. CDR3: CASENRDRGPRQETQYF. The CDR3 DNA follows: TGTGCCTCCGAAAACCGGGACAGGGGGCCCCGACAAGAGACCCAGTACTTC.

This clone turned up a few times. The CDR3 region is CAISESMSGGDYGYTF. As DNA, the CDR3 is TGTGCCATCAGTGAGTCGATGAGTGGCGGGGACTATGGCTACACCTTC. This chain links TRBV10-3 with TRBJ1-2, with unresolved D. Looked up from germline, CDR1 is ENHRY and CDR2 is SYGVKD. The CDR3 runs 16 residues. V gave up 0 bases and J gave up 3 bases, with 14 bases separating them.

The J gene is TRBJ1-1, the V gene TRBV4-2, with TRBD1 matching over 7 bases. Germline V gene data show CDR1 as LGHNA and CDR2 as YNFKEQ. The V gene end was trimmed by 0 bases and the J gene end by 2 bases; junction bases not matched to a gene: 6. This CDR3 region has 16 residues. In DNA form, the CDR3 reads TGTGCCAGCAGCCAAGATCGTGGACAGGACAACACTGAAGCTTTCTTT. This sequence encodes CASSQDRGQDNTEAFF.

The V gene is TRBV6-1, the J gene TRBJ2-3; 8 bases line up with TRBD2. The germline CDR1 and CDR2 sequences are MNHNS and SASEGT. This CDR3 contains 15 residues. The trim removed 7 bases at V and 2 bases at J, leaving 8 bases unmatched. CDR3 DNA sequence: TGTGCCAGCAACGAGCGGGGGTTTTCCACAGATACGCAGTATTTT. Its protein product is CASNERGFSTDTQYF.

The genes are TRBV5-1 and TRBJ2-1; the match to TRBD2 covers 8 bases. Germline CDR1 and CDR2: SGHRS and YFSETQ. The CDR3 extends over 15 amino acids. V shed 1 base and J 4 bases; nucleotides not matched to a gene: 4. The CDR3 sequence is CASSLTGGLYNEQFF. In DNA, the CDR3 is TGCGCCAGCAGCTTGACGGGGGGGCTATACAATGAGCAGTTCTTC. The full variable domain, with the rest looked up from reference TRBV5-1 and TRBJ2-1, is KAGVTQTPRYLIKTRGQQVTLSCSPISGHRSVSWYQQTPGQGLQFLFEYFSETQRNKGNFPGRFSGRQFSNSRSEMNVSTLELGDSALYLCASSLTGGLYNEQFFGPGTRLTVL.

The J gene is TRBJ1-6, the V gene TRBV2; D is undetermined. CDR1 is SNHLY, CDR2 FYNNEI, per germline. The CDR3 is 14 residues long. The ends were cut back, 5 bases at V and 7 bases at J, with 12 bases in the middle. CDR3 sequence reads: CASSPRTANSPLHF. CDR3 DNA sequence: TGTGCCAGCAGTCCCAGGACTGCGAATTCACCCCTCCACTTT.

The genes are TRBV5-4 and TRBJ2-3; perhaps TRBD2 as D (5 bases). The CDR3 sequence is 14 residues long. With 2 bases removed from V and 0 bases from J, the gap between germline ends came to 7 bases. From germline, CDR1 is SGHNT and CDR2 YYREEE (reference sequence). As DNA, the CDR3 is TGTGCCAGCAGCTTTGAGGGTAGCACAGATACGCAGTATTTT. This gives the protein CASSFEGSTDTQYF.

This chain connects TRBV15 to TRBJ1-6; 7 bases line up with TRBD1. CDR1 is LNHNV, CDR2 YYDKDF, per germline (reference sequence). V trimming: 8 bases; J trimming: 5 bases; junction bases outside the gene matches: 6. The length of the CDR3 is 14 residues. CDR3 region: CATRPGTDNSPLHF. CDR3 DNA: TGTGCCACCCGGCCCGGGACAGATAATTCACCCCTCCACTTT.

The sample holds one count of this clone. One junction end does not reproduce the germline sequence, and a read error may be involved. The chain uses TRBV6-6 and TRBJ1-2; perhaps TRBD1 as D (5 bases). CDR1 MNHNY and CDR2 SVGAGI come from the germline V gene (reference sequence). The CDR3 is 14 amino acids. CDR3 sequence reads: CASTYRRFGYGYTF. Here the CDR3 DNA reads TGTGCCAGCACTTACAGGAGGTTTGGCTATGGCTACACCTTC.

The chain combines TRBV2 with TRBJ2-2; 9 positions agree with TRBD2. V was pared by 6 bases and J by 2 bases, with 4 bases of the junction left unmatched. Per germline, CDR1 SNHLY and CDR2 FYNNEI. The CDR3 extends over 15 amino acids. Here the CDR3 DNA reads TGTGCCAGCAGCCATAGCGGGGGAAACACCGGGGAGCTGTTTTTT. Its protein product is CASSHSGGNTGELFF.

In nucleotides, the CDR3 is TGTGCCAGCAGGACAGGCGCTGAAGCTTTCTTT. This translates into CASRTGAEAFF. The chain employs TRBV6-5 and TRBJ1-1; a weak D match, TRBD1 (6 bases). Germline loops: CDR1 MNHEY, CDR2 SVGAGI. The V end was cut by 6 bases, the J end by 6 bases, with 8 bases between. There are 11 residues in the CDR3.

The rearrangement joins TRBV7-9 to TRBJ2-1; D remains ambiguous. The length of the CDR3 is 13 residues. Deletions cut 8 bases from V and 0 bases from J, with 8 bases between. Germline V gives CDR1 SEHNR, CDR2 FQNEAQ (reference sequence). This CDR3 reads CASVASSYNEQFF. The CDR3, as DNA: TGTGCCAGCGTCGCGAGCTCCTACAATGAGCAGTTCTTC.

V usage is TRBV5-1 and J usage is TRBJ2-5; 7 nucleotides align to TRBD1. Germline V gene lookup returns CDR1 SGHRS and CDR2 YFSETQ. V gave up 4 bases and J gave up 5 bases; unmatched junction bases: 8. The length of the CDR3 is 14 residues. The CDR3 here is CASSTTKGAETQYF. CDR3 bases: TGCGCCAGCAGCACCACAAAGGGGGCGGAGACCCAGTACTTC.

The gene calls are TRBV27 and TRBJ2-3; TRBD1 might be the D (6 bases). The ends were cut back, 8 bases at V and 6 bases at J, with 9 bases in the middle. The CDR3 is 11 residues long. From germline, CDR1 is MNHEY and CDR2 SMNVEV (reference sequence). The CDR3 DNA reads TGTGCCAGCTCTGGGGGCGATACGCAGTATTTT. It specifies CASSGGDTQYF.

This clone was seen a handful of times. This rearrangement joins TRBV19 to TRBJ1-6; D might be TRBD1 (6 bases). CDR3 size: 13 residues. CDR1 and CDR2 (germline): LNHDA, SQIVND (reference sequence). Between the trimmed V and J ends, which lost 1 base and 14 bases, there was a span of 12 bases. CDR3 DNA: TGTGCCAGTAGTATAGGCTGGGGGCGGACCCTCCACTTT. Its protein product is CASSIGWGRTLHF.

The rearrangement links TRBV6-5 to TRBJ2-1; 8 bases are shared with TRBD2. The V gene's germline CDR1 is MNHEY and CDR2 SVGAGI. This CDR3 comprises 15 residues. The trim removed 6 bases at V and 7 bases at J, leaving 11 bases unmatched. The CDR3: CASRSPGLVGNEQFF. Written as DNA, the CDR3 is TGTGCCAGCAGGTCTCCGGGACTAGTGGGGAATGAGCAGTTCTTC.

The table lists this clone with a count of one. CDR3 region: CASSPGQNSNQPQHF. The CDR3 DNA reads as TGTGCCAGTAGTCCTGGACAAAATAGCAATCAGCCCCAGCATTTT. This chain uses TRBV19 with TRBJ1-5; the D gene is possibly TRBD1 (5 bases). The germline V gene encodes CDR1 LNHDA and CDR2 SQIVND (reference sequence). V lost 5 bases, J lost 0 bases, and 11 bases lay in between. This CDR3 comprises 15 residues.

The chain carries TRBV7-6 and TRBJ2-1; TRBD1 agrees at 9 bases. The J segment lost 12 bases and the V segment lost 1 base, leaving 4 bases of the junction unmatched. The CDR3 totals 13 residues. The germline V gene encodes CDR1 SGHVS and CDR2 FNYEAQ. The CDR3 is CASSLVLTGGQFF. DNA of the CDR3: TGTGCCAGCAGCTTAGTTCTGACAGGGGGGCAGTTCTTC. Combining the CDR3 with reference TRBV7-6 and TRBJ2-1 gives the whole variable domain GAGVSQSPRYKVTKRGQDVALRCDPISGHVSLYWYRQALGQGPEFLTYFNYEAQQDKSGLPNDRFSAERPEGSISTLTIQRTEQRDSAMYRCASSLVLTGGQFFGPGTRLTVL.

The chain employs TRBV30 and TRBJ1-2, with D possibly TRBD1 on 6 matching bases. Per the germline V gene, CDR1 is GTSNPN and CDR2 is SVGIG (reference sequence). V lost 4 bases and J 5 bases, leaving 11 bases between the germline ends. This CDR3 spans 12 amino acids. As DNA, the CDR3 is TGTGCCTGGACCTCAGGGGCTTATGGCTACACCTTC. Its protein is CAWTSGAYGYTF.

V gene TRBV7-2 combines with J gene TRBJ1-3; D is undetermined. This CDR3 comprises 16 residues. CDR1 and CDR2 from the germline V gene are SGHTA and FQGNSA. Trimming took 3 bases from V and 0 from J, leaving 12 bases between them. Here the CDR3 reads CASSFTAPSSGNTIYF. The CDR3, as DNA: TGTGCCAGCAGCTTTACCGCCCCCAGCTCTGGAAACACCATATATTTT.

The chain employs TRBV5-1 and TRBJ2-2, with TRBD2 matching 8 bases. The CDR3 runs 17 residues. V trimming: 0 bases; J trimming: 1 base; junction bases outside the gene matches: 5. Germline CDR1 and CDR2: SGHRS and YFSETQ. CDR3 nucleotides: TGCGCCAGCAGCTTGGAATTTAGCGGGGTGAACACCGGGGAGCTGTTTTTT. Translating gives CASSLEFSGVNTGELFF.

The rearrangement uses TRBV5-1 and TRBJ1-3; 8 bases are shared with TRBD1. The CDR3 length is 16 residues. V was pared by 3 bases and J by 0 bases, with 5 bases of the junction left unmatched. Germline V gene lookup returns CDR1 SGHRS and CDR2 YFSETQ. The CDR3 DNA reads as TGCGCCAGCAGCTGGACAGGGCCTAGCTCTGGAAACACCATATATTTT. It specifies CASSWTGPSSGNTIYF.

The CDR3 protein is CASSQEAFGGYSPLHF. In nucleotides, the CDR3 is TGTGCCAGCAGCCAAGAGGCCTTCGGGGGTTACTCACCCCTCCACTTT. This chain joins TRBV4-2 and TRBJ1-6; D might be TRBD1 (5 bases). Looked up from germline, CDR1 is LGHNA and CDR2 is YNFKEQ. CDR3 length equals 16 residues. V lost 0 bases to trimming and J lost 10 bases, with 16 bases between them.

The chain recombines TRBV5-6 with TRBJ2-3, with 8 positions matching TRBD2. The CDR3 sequence is 18 residues long. V was clipped by 6 bases and J by 3 bases; unmatched bases: 18. CDR1 and CDR2 (germline): SGHDT, YYEEEE. CDR3 amino acids: CASTFGSLRLAQTDTQYF. Written as DNA, the CDR3 is TGTGCCAGCACCTTTGGGTCACTAAGACTAGCGCAGACAGATACGCAGTATTTT.